These 3 T cell receptor beta chains were sequenced from one sample in a study of T cell responses to AZD1222 COVID-19 vaccine. TCRdb keeps only in-frame clones here, not all; method: immunoSEQ multiplex PCR. In the table there are 150,000 to 200,000 clones, about 89% of which are singletons. This material consisted of peripheral blood, taken 28 days after the second AZD1222 dose. All receptors come from an adult who received the AZD1222 COVID-19 vaccine.

The V call is TRBV12-5, the J call TRBJ2-3, with D perhaps TRBD2 (6 bases). The CDR3 has 13 residues. CDR1 LGHNT and CDR2 FRNRAP come from the germline V gene. V was cut by 6 bases and J by 2 bases, with 9 bases left in between. The CDR3 sequence is CASGRGNTDTQYF. CDR3 in DNA: TGTGCTAGTGGCCGGGGGAACACAGATACGCAGTATTTT.

The chain is built from TRBV19 and TRBJ1-3; no firm D call. Trimming shortened V by 5 bases and J by 0 bases, and 11 bases separated the two germline ends. CDR1 is LNHDA and CDR2 is SQIVND in the germline V gene (reference sequence). There are 15 residues in the CDR3. The CDR3: CASSLDGSSGNTIYF. The CDR3 DNA follows: TGTGCCAGTAGTCTTGACGGAAGCTCTGGAAACACCATATATTTT. The whole variable domain, filled in from reference TRBV19 and TRBJ1-3, reads DGGITQSPKYLFRKEGQNVTLSCEQNLNHDAMYWYRQDPGQGLRLIYYSQIVNDFQKGDIAEGYSVSREKKESFPLTVTSAQKNPTAFYLCASSLDGSSGNTIYFGEGSWLTVV.

This rearrangement joins TRBV7-9 to TRBJ1-3; D not certain. V was clipped by 2 bases and J by 4 bases, with 6 bases between them. CDR1 SEHNR and CDR2 FQNEAQ come from the germline V gene (reference sequence). This CDR3 is 13 amino acids long. The CDR3 sequence: CASSLSEGNTIYF. CDR3 nucleotide sequence: TGTGCCAGCAGCTTATCTGAAGGAAACACCATATATTTT.